The 18 T cell receptor beta chains in this list originate from one sample, sequenced in a study of blood T cell repertoires in COVID-19. The method was immunoSEQ multiplex PCR; TCRdb's version includes in-frame clones alone and lacks a portion of them. The sample lists about 110,000 clones; roughly nine tenths were seen once. The sample comprised peripheral blood. These receptors were obtained from a human donor in a cohort sampled during active COVID-19.

The V and J genes are TRBV27 and TRBJ1-2; 8 bases are shared with TRBD1. Trimming removed 0 bases from V and 1 base from J; junction bases left unmatched: 1. This CDR3 has 15 residues. Germline V gives CDR1 MNHEY, CDR2 SMNVEV (reference sequence). The CDR3 coding sequence is TGTGCCAGCAGTTTATCCGGACAGGGTAACTATGGCTACACCTTC. Its translation: CASSLSGQGNYGYTF.

The chain recombines TRBV2 with TRBJ2-1, with 10 bases fitting TRBD2. Germline V lookup: CDR1 SNHLY, CDR2 FYNNEI. This CDR3 spans 18 amino acids. The trim removed 6 bases at V and 8 bases at J, leaving 19 bases unmatched. The CDR3 is CASSAGRTGTSVHDEQFF. CDR3 coding DNA: TGTGCCAGCAGCGCCGGTCGGACTGGGACTAGCGTTCACGATGAGCAGTTCTTC.

The chain joins TRBV19 to TRBJ2-7; 9 bases align to TRBD1. The V segment lost 1 base and the J segment 5 bases; nucleotides outside the gene matches: 21. CDR3 size: 20 residues. Looked up from germline, CDR1 is LNHDA and CDR2 is SQIVND (reference sequence). Here the CDR3 reads CASSIAHIPQGQGKSDEQYF. As DNA, the CDR3 is TGTGCCAGTAGTATAGCCCACATACCCCAGGGACAGGGAAAGTCGGACGAGCAGTACTTC.

This clone turned up a few times. The chain carries TRBV30 and TRBJ1-4, with unresolved D. There are 14 residues in the CDR3. The germline V gene encodes CDR1 GTSNPN and CDR2 SVGIG (reference sequence). Trimming shortened V by 5 bases and J by 3 bases, and 13 bases separated the two germline ends. The CDR3 region has the DNA TGTGCCTGGGGTGCTGGAGTTGCTAATGAAAAACTGTTTTTT. The encoded protein is CAWGAGVANEKLFF.

The V and J genes are TRBV4-1 and TRBJ1-2; tentatively, D is TRBD1 (6 bases). The CDR3 extends over 15 amino acids. Trimming cost V 1 base and J 4 bases, with 13 bases left between them. In germline, CDR1 is MGHRA, CDR2 YSYEKL. The CDR3 DNA follows: TGCGCCAGCAGCCAAGGCGAGGGGGTGATCTATGGCTACACCTTC. Encoded protein: CASSQGEGVIYGYTF.

This rearrangement joins TRBV28 to TRBJ1-5; TRBD1 matches 9 bases. The J segment lost 0 bases and the V segment lost 3 bases, leaving 6 bases of the junction unmatched. This CDR3 comprises 17 residues. CDR1 and CDR2 (germline): MDHEN, SYDVKM. The CDR3, as DNA: TGTGCCAGCAGTTTGGCGGACAGGGGTATTAGCAATCAGCCCCAGCATTTT. Its translation is CASSLADRGISNQPQHF.

The rearrangement links TRBV12-5 to TRBJ2-2; 11 nucleotides match TRBD1. This CDR3 has 15 amino acids. V was clipped by 3 bases and J by 7 bases; unmatched bases: 4. Germline V CDR1 and CDR2: LGHNT, FRNRAP. CDR3 protein: CASGFGTGGVGELFF. CDR3 bases: TGTGCTAGTGGTTTTGGGACAGGGGGTGTCGGGGAGCTGTTTTTT.

The rearrangement joins TRBV20-1 to TRBJ2-7; 7 nucleotides line up with TRBD2. The CDR3 runs 14 residues. Germline CDR1 DFQATT, CDR2 SNEGSKA (reference sequence). The V gene end was trimmed by 3 bases and the J gene end by 2 bases; junction bases not matched to a gene: 7. Here the CDR3 reads CSASLRTRAYEQYF. As DNA, the CDR3 is TGCAGTGCTAGTCTGAGGACTAGGGCCTACGAGCAGTACTTC.

This chain connects TRBV20-1 to TRBJ2-7, with 9 positions matching TRBD1. Germline CDR1 reads DFQATT; CDR2 reads SNEGSKA (reference sequence). V was clipped by 6 bases and J by 6 bases; unmatched bases: 3. The CDR3 covers 11 residues. The CDR3 DNA follows: TGCAGTGCCAGGGGACAGGGCGAGCAGTACTTC. Its protein product is CSARGQGEQYF.

The chain is built from TRBV28 and TRBJ2-7; TRBD2 matches at 10 bases. Germline values: CDR1 MDHEN, CDR2 SYDVKM. This CDR3 comprises 15 residues. J was trimmed by 2 bases and V by 5 bases; bases with no gene match: 6. The CDR3 loop reads CASSALAGETYEQYF. In DNA, the CDR3 is TGTGCCAGCAGTGCTCTAGCGGGAGAGACCTACGAGCAGTACTTC. Based on the CDR3 plus reference TRBV28 and TRBJ2-7, the full variable domain is DVKVTQSSRYLVKRTGEKVFLECVQDMDHENMFWYRQDPGLGLRLIYFSYDVKMKEKGDIPEGYSVSREKKERFSLILESASTNQTSMYLCASSALAGETYEQYFGPGTRLTVT.

The chain recombines TRBV27 with TRBJ2-7, with 10 bases fitting TRBD2. The germline gives CDR1 MNHEY, CDR2 SMNVEV (reference sequence). The CDR3 totals 15 residues. Germline trimming cut 4 bases from V and 1 base from J; bases unmatched to any gene: 4. This CDR3 is CASSSLAGGSYEQYF. CDR3 DNA: TGTGCCAGCAGTTCATTAGCGGGAGGTTCCTACGAGCAGTACTTC.

V and J are TRBV7-8 and TRBJ2-3; 7 bases are shared with TRBD2. The J segment lost 8 bases and the V segment lost 1 base, leaving 6 bases of the junction unmatched. CDR1 and CDR2 (germline): SGHVS, FQNEAQ. The CDR3 consists of 14 residues. CDR3 amino acids: CASSLVGGVVTQYF. For the CDR3, the DNA is TGTGCCAGCAGCTTAGTGGGGGGGGTGGTTACGCAGTATTTT.

This chain links TRBV6-5 with TRBJ2-7; 8 positions agree with TRBD1. Germline CDR1 MNHEY, CDR2 SVGAGI. Trimming removed 10 bases from V and 6 bases from J; junction bases left unmatched: 14. This CDR3 spans 14 amino acids. CDR3 coding DNA: TGTGCCACCTCGTCCCAGGGGGCCCCCGGCGAGCAGTACTTC. Its protein product is CATSSQGAPGEQYF.

The rearrangement uses TRBV6-6 and TRBJ1-2; D perhaps matches TRBD1 (6 bases). The CDR3 spans 19 residues. V was cut by 5 bases and J by 0 bases, with 25 bases left in between. In germline, CDR1 is MNHNY, CDR2 SVGAGI (reference sequence). The CDR3 spells CASSLVQGRTPFSNYGYTF. In DNA, the CDR3 is TGTGCCAGCAGTCTCGTACAGGGAAGGACTCCGTTTTCTAACTATGGCTACACCTTC.

V and J are TRBV5-1 and TRBJ2-2; 10 nucleotides align to TRBD1. The CDR3 covers 17 residues. V was clipped by 1 base and J by 1 base; unmatched bases: 4. Per germline, CDR1 SGHRS and CDR2 YFSETQ. Written as DNA, the CDR3 is TGCGCCAGCAGCTTGACGGACAGGGGGTGGAACACCGGGGAGCTGTTTTTT. Amino acid sequence: CASSLTDRGWNTGELFF.

About this clone: One junction end does not reproduce the germline sequence, and a read error may be involved. The chain couples TRBV6-5 to TRBJ1-4, with D tentatively TRBD1 (5 bases). The CDR3 sequence is 13 residues long. The germline V gene has CDR1 MNHEY and CDR2 SVGAGI. The CDR3 loop reads CASSYPGVAGRVF. The CDR3 DNA reads TGTGCCAGCAGTTACCCCGGGGTAGCGGGACGAGTTTTT.

This clone was counted between two and nine times. The chain combines TRBV6-5 with TRBJ1-1; the match to TRBD1 covers 7 bases. V was pared by 5 bases and J by 10 bases, with 13 bases of the junction left unmatched. The CDR3 extends over 14 amino acids. The germline CDR1 and CDR2 sequences are MNHEY and SVGAGI. DNA of the CDR3: TGTGCCAGCAGTCTAGATACTACAGGGGTACGAGCTTTCTTT. Translating it yields CASSLDTTGVRAFF.

The chain employs TRBV2 and TRBJ2-1, with a tentative D call TRBD1 (6 bases). Trimming cost V 6 bases and J 12 bases, with 18 bases left between them. Germline V gene lookup returns CDR1 SNHLY and CDR2 FYNNEI. This CDR3 is 13 amino acids long. The chain's CDR3 is CASRGASIYRQFF. CDR3 DNA: TGTGCCAGCAGGGGGGCGTCTATTTATCGGCAGTTCTTC.